Here is one T cell receptor (beta chain) with its context. This specimen belongs to a study of blood T cell repertoires in COVID-19. For the study at large: The United States, Italy and Spain were the sources of the acute and convalescent COVID-19 samples. T cells, B-cell-depleted T cells, or PBMCs supplied cDNA or gDNA.

In the authors' methods: Nucleated cell number was recorded as an estimate derived from reference gene primer amplification. The protocol was immunoSEQ multiplex PCR, while the TCRdb copy is restricted to in-frame clones and leaves out a portion. V and J calls and clone size follow that table, whereas D and trimming were derived from the DNA. Here the sample spans 200,000 to 300,000 clones, roughly 87% being singletons. The sequence was obtained from a man in his fifties or sixties who had recovered from COVID-19. The sample comprised peripheral blood.

The chain's CDR3 is CASSLRDRNTGELFF. CDR3 nucleotides: TGCGCCAGCAGCTTACGGGACAGGAACACCGGGGAGCTGTTTTTT. The chain recombines TRBV5-1 with TRBJ2-2; 7 bases are a match to TRBD1. The CDR3 runs 15 residues. V dropped 2 bases and J dropped 1; count of bases not matched to a gene: 2. Germline V lookup: CDR1 SGHRS, CDR2 YFSETQ.